What follows are 15 T cell receptor beta chains derived from one specimen sequenced in a study of CD8 T cells in ankylosing spondylitis. MiXCR was run by TCRdb on the 5' RACE reads, yielding one entry per CDR3 protein. The profile shows more than 110,000 distinct CDR3 sequences, roughly 7.7% of them singletons. The sample taken for sequencing was synovial fluid, either unsorted or a sorted T cell fraction (not recorded which). These receptors were obtained from a male donor with ankylosing spondylitis.

This clonotype has ten or more counts. The chain couples TRBV20-1 to TRBJ1-2; D ambiguous. The CDR3 totals 11 residues. Germline V gene lookup returns CDR1 DFQATT and CDR2 SNEGSKA (reference sequence). The V end was cut by 7 bases, the J end by 2 bases, with 8 bases between. CDR3 sequence (DNA): TGCAGTGTATACGGAAACTATGGCTACACCTTC. It yields the protein CSVYGNYGYTF.

The rearrangement uses TRBV5-1 and TRBJ2-1; the D is unclear. The CDR3 loop spans 12 amino acids. The germline V gene has CDR1 SGHRS and CDR2 YFSETQ. V was cut by 0 bases and J by 6 bases, with 4 bases left in between. The CDR3 here is CASSLAGNEQFF. CDR3 nucleotides: TGCGCCAGCAGCTTGGCGGGCAATGAGCAGTTCTTC. Using reference TRBV5-1 and TRBJ2-1 for the parts outside the CDR3, the full variable domain is KAGVTQTPRYLIKTRGQQVTLSCSPISGHRSVSWYQQTPGQGLQFLFEYFSETQRNKGNFPGRFSGRQFSNSRSEMNVSTLELGDSALYLCASSLAGNEQFFGPGTRLTVL.

This clonotype came up many times. The chain links TRBV19 to TRBJ2-1, with 14 bases identical to TRBD2. The junction had 2 bases not matched to a gene; V was cut back by 3 bases and J by 7 bases. CDR1 and CDR2 (germline): LNHDA, SQIVND (reference sequence). The CDR3 is made up of 15 amino acids. This CDR3 reads CASSMGLAGVNEQFF. CDR3 coding DNA: TGTGCCAGTAGTATGGGACTAGCGGGAGTAAATGAGCAGTTCTTC. Full variable domain (missing parts from reference TRBV19 and TRBJ2-1): DGGITQSPKYLFRKEGQNVTLSCEQNLNHDAMYWYRQDPGQGLRLIYYSQIVNDFQKGDIAEGYSVSREKKESFPLTVTSAQKNPTAFYLCASSMGLAGVNEQFFGPGTRLTVL.

The table lists this clonotype with many counts. The chain links TRBV7-9 to TRBJ2-2; 11 nucleotides agree with TRBD2. Germline V CDR1 and CDR2: SEHNR, FQNEAQ (reference sequence). This CDR3 has 17 amino acids. Trimming at V came to 3 bases and at J to 3 bases, leaving 6 bases not matched to a gene. The CDR3 DNA sequence: TGTGCCAGCAGCTTCGTACTAGCGGGGGAGTACACCGGGGAGCTGTTTTTT. Translated: CASSFVLAGEYTGELFF.

This clonotype occurred many times. This sequence joins TRBV3-1 and TRBJ1-5; D unclear. The CDR3 contains 13 residues. Germline values: CDR1 LGHDT, CDR2 YNNKEL (reference sequence). Trimming cost V 6 bases and J 7 bases, with 13 bases left between them. CDR3 nucleotide sequence: TGTGCCAGCAGTTATTACAACGGCCAGCCCCAGCATTTT. Translated, it gives CASSYYNGQPQHF.

There are a few counts of this clonotype. This rearrangement joins TRBV7-6 to TRBJ2-1; the match to TRBD2 covers 14 bases. Per the germline V gene, CDR1 is SGHVS and CDR2 is FNYEAQ. The ends lost 5 bases at V and 6 bases at J; junction bases unmatched: 9. CDR3 length: 17 amino acids. This chain's CDR3 is CASSPILTSGGANEQFF. The CDR3 DNA is TGTGCCAGCAGCCCCATCCTGACTAGCGGGGGGGCCAATGAGCAGTTCTTC.

This clonotype was seen only a few times. The chain couples TRBV5-1 to TRBJ2-7; a weak D match, TRBD2 (6 bases). V shed 2 bases and J shed 3 bases, with 12 bases lying between them. This CDR3 has 14 residues. Germline V lookup: CDR1 SGHRS, CDR2 YFSETQ. The chain's CDR3 is CASSFGRGGYEQYF. The DNA for the CDR3 is TGCGCCAGCAGCTTCGGCCGGGGAGGCTACGAGCAGTACTTC. The full variable domain, completed using reference TRBV5-1 and TRBJ2-7, is KAGVTQTPRYLIKTRGQQVTLSCSPISGHRSVSWYQQTPGQGLQFLFEYFSETQRNKGNFPGRFSGRQFSNSRSEMNVSTLELGDSALYLCASSFGRGGYEQYFGPGTRLTVT.

The table lists this clonotype with a few counts. The gene calls are TRBV5-1 and TRBJ2-7; 10 nucleotides align to TRBD1. The CDR3 sequence is 17 residues long. Germline V gene lookup returns CDR1 SGHRS and CDR2 YFSETQ. Trimming at V came to 4 bases and at J to 4 bases, leaving 14 bases not matched to a gene. The CDR3 sequence: CASSRDRGGRLGYEQYF. In DNA, the CDR3 is TGCGCCAGCAGCAGGGACAGGGGTGGTCGGTTGGGATACGAGCAGTACTTC.

This clonotype was observed many times. This sequence joins TRBV2 and TRBJ1-4; unclear D gene. Trimming removed 5 bases from V and 5 bases from J, with 15 bases in between. The CDR3 is 15 amino acids. In germline, CDR1 is SNHLY, CDR2 FYNNEI. This CDR3 reads CASSLQRTGNEKLFF. In DNA, the CDR3 is TGTGCCAGCAGTCTTCAAAGGACGGGAAATGAAAAACTGTTTTTT. Filled out from reference TRBV2 and TRBJ1-4, the complete variable domain reads EPEVTQTPSHQVTQMGQEVILRCVPISNHLYFYWYRQILGQKVEFLVSFYNNEISEKSEIFDDQFSVERPDGSNFTLKIRSTKLEDSAMYFCASSLQRTGNEKLFFGSGTQLSVL.

In this sample, this clonotype turned up a few times. The V and J genes are TRBV4-2 and TRBJ2-5; 8 nucleotides match TRBD2. The ends lost 4 bases at V and 4 bases at J; junction bases unmatched: 8. Germline-derived CDR1 and CDR2 are LGHNA and YNFKEQ. The CDR3 extends over 15 amino acids. CDR3 coding DNA: TGTGCCAGCAGCCCAAGCAAGGCGGGAGGAGAGACCCAGTACTTC. This sequence encodes CASSPSKAGGETQYF.

This clonotype was recorded many times. The rearrangement links TRBV3-1 to TRBJ1-4; D uncertain. From germline, CDR1 is LGHDT and CDR2 YNNKEL (reference sequence). V was pared by 4 bases and J by 0 bases, with 9 bases between. This CDR3 has 15 residues. CDR3 DNA sequence: TGTGCCAGCAGCCGAGAACTTGCAACTAATGAAAAACTGTTTTTT. It specifies CASSRELATNEKLFF.

This clonotype occurred many times. The chain is built from TRBV7-2 and TRBJ1-5, with TRBD1 identical over 8 bases. The CDR3 runs 17 residues. V dropped 4 bases and J dropped 4; count of bases not matched to a gene: 12. The germline V gene has CDR1 SGHTA and CDR2 FQGNSA. CDR3 amino acids: CASSSGQGGGLNQPQHF. The CDR3 bases are TGTGCCAGCAGCTCTGGACAGGGAGGTGGCCTGAATCAGCCCCAGCATTTT.

This clonotype was detected many times. CDR3 sequence (DNA): TGTGCCAGCAGCTTAAACCCCCTCGGGGTCTATAATTCACCCCTCCACTTT. Translation: CASSLNPLGVYNSPLHF. This chain uses TRBV7-3 with TRBJ1-6, with D hard to call. V gave up 1 base and J gave up 3 bases, with 13 bases separating them. The germline V gene encodes CDR1 SGHTA and CDR2 FQGTGA. The CDR3 is made up of 17 amino acids.

This clonotype was recorded at least ten times. CDR3 sequence (DNA): TGTGCCAGCAGCACTACTCGGCACACAGATACGCAGTATTTT. Amino acids: CASSTTRHTDTQYF. This chain uses TRBV7-9 with TRBJ2-3; D unclear. The CDR3 is made up of 14 amino acids. V lost 5 bases to trimming and J lost 2 bases, with 11 bases between them. Germline CDR1 is SEHNR and CDR2 is FQNEAQ (reference sequence).

This clonotype was found many times. V usage is TRBV20-1 and J usage is TRBJ2-7, with TRBD1 as a possible D gene (5 bases). Per germline, CDR1 DFQATT and CDR2 SNEGSKA (reference sequence). The CDR3 extends over 12 amino acids. V was pared by 5 bases and J by 1 base, with 9 bases between. The CDR3 spells CSAPGQSYEQYF. The CDR3 DNA follows: TGCAGTGCTCCAGGACAATCCTACGAGCAGTACTTC.